The 30 T cell receptor beta chains in this list originate from one sample, sequenced in a study of control samples from healthy donors and cancer patients. Generated by immunoSEQ multiplex PCR, the TCRdb table keeps only in-frame clones and is missing some. Among around 100,000 clones, about 88% were seen once, and the ten largest hold over 13%. The sample consisted of blood. These receptors were obtained from an older woman in good health.

In this sample, this clone turned up once. V is TRBV21-1 and J is TRBJ2-7; the table's D call of TRBD1 was not tested on the DNA. TRBV21-1 is described as a pseudogene. The CDR3 totals 14 residues. CDR3 loop: CASSKAQGPYEQYF. CDR3 in DNA: TGTGCCAGCAGCAAAGCACAGGGACCCTACGAGCAGTACTTC.

The chain joins TRBV19 to TRBJ2-1, with TRBD2 as a possible D gene (5 bases). Looked up from germline, CDR1 is LNHDA and CDR2 is SQIVND (reference sequence). The CDR3 contains 16 residues. The V end lost 5 bases, the J end lost 6 bases, and 20 bases lay between the germline ends. The CDR3 nucleotides read TGTGCCAGTAGTGGCTATTTTGGGGTAGCGTCCAATGAGCAGTTCTTC. The encoded protein is CASSGYFGVASNEQFF.

The genes are TRBV9 and TRBJ1-1; no reliable D call. Germline V gene data show CDR1 as SGDLS and CDR2 as YYNGEE. The CDR3 runs to 12 residues. V lost 1 base, J lost 7 bases, and 8 bases lay in between. The CDR3: CASSVPDGEAFF. The CDR3 DNA follows: TGTGCCAGCAGCGTACCGGACGGTGAAGCTTTCTTT.

The chain joins TRBV3-1 (or the pseudogene TRBV3-2) to TRBJ2-3, with D possibly called TRBD1 or TRBD2 (6 bases each). With 5 bases removed from V and 0 bases from J, the gap between germline ends came to 18 bases. Germline V lookup: CDR1 LGHDT, CDR2 YNNKEL (reference sequence). The CDR3 length is 17 residues. CDR3 nucleotide sequence: TGTGCCAGCAGCGGTGGAACGGGGGCCCCTAGCACAGATACGCAGTATTTT. Translation gives CASSGGTGAPSTDTQYF.

A remark on this clone: Other nucleotide sequences in the sample specify the same CDR3. The rearrangement joins TRBV5-1 to TRBJ1-4; D ambiguous. V lost 0 bases and J lost 0, with 6 bases in between. The CDR3 covers 15 residues. The germline V gene has CDR1 SGHRS and CDR2 YFSETQ. As DNA, the CDR3 is TGCGCCAGCAGCTTGGCCGGGGCAACTAATGAAAAACTGTTTTTT. Translating it yields CASSLAGATNEKLFF. The full variable domain, rest sourced from reference TRBV5-1 and TRBJ1-4, is KAGVTQTPRYLIKTRGQQVTLSCSPISGHRSVSWYQQTPGQGLQFLFEYFSETQRNKGNFPGRFSGRQFSNSRSEMNVSTLELGDSALYLCASSLAGATNEKLFFGSGTQLSVL.

This sequence joins TRBV18 and TRBJ1-5; TRBD1 is a possible D gene (5 bases). Germline-derived CDR1 and CDR2 are KGHSH and LQKENI. Between the trimmed V and J ends, which lost 3 bases and 5 bases, there was a span of 17 bases. The length of the CDR3 is 16 residues. The CDR3 coding sequence is TGTGCCAGCTCACCTTCATTCAGGGTGTTGGATCAGCCCCAGCATTTT. Its translation is CASSPSFRVLDQPQHF.

J is TRBJ1-1 and V is TRBV18; 7 bases line up with TRBD1. With 5 bases clipped from V and 0 bases from J, the junction kept 3 bases outside the gene matches. The CDR3 is made up of 14 amino acids. Germline loops: CDR1 KGHSH, CDR2 LQKENI. Here the CDR3 reads CASSRDSLNTEAFF. The CDR3 DNA reads TGTGCCAGCTCAAGGGACAGCTTGAACACTGAAGCTTTCTTT.

The CDR3, as DNA: TGTGCCTGGGCCCTTTCCTGGAGCGTTAACACTGAAGCTTTCTTT. Translating it yields CAWALSWSVNTEAFF. The chain employs TRBV30 and TRBJ1-1; D uncertain. The CDR3 contains 15 residues. Trimming shortened V by 5 bases and J by 2 bases, and 18 bases separated the two germline ends. CDR1 GTSNPN and CDR2 SVGIG come from the germline V gene (reference sequence).

The chain combines TRBV11-2 with TRBJ2-7; D is ambiguous. The germline CDR1 and CDR2 sequences are SGHAT and FQNNGV. The CDR3 is 14 residues long. V lost 0 bases to trimming and J lost 6 bases, with 12 bases between them. CDR3 DNA: TGTGCCAGCAGCTTAGATCAAGTTCAAACCGAGCAGTACTTC. Translation: CASSLDQVQTEQYF.

The chain recombines TRBV14 with TRBJ2-6; no clear D. The CDR3 runs to 16 residues. The V gene's germline CDR1 is SGHDN and CDR2 FVKESK. The germline V and J ends were trimmed by 0 bases and 2 bases, with 8 bases remaining between them. This CDR3 reads CASSQEWLTGANVLTF. CDR3 DNA sequence: TGTGCCAGCAGCCAAGAATGGCTTACTGGGGCCAACGTCCTGACTTTC.

Only one count was recorded for this clone. The chain is built from TRBV18 and TRBJ2-1, with 7 bases lining up with TRBD2. V was pared by 3 bases and J by 6 bases, with 8 bases of the junction left unmatched. This CDR3 is built from 15 residues. The germline gives CDR1 KGHSH, CDR2 LQKENI. As DNA, the CDR3 is TGTGCCAGCTCACCCATAGCGGGCTCCGGCAATGAGCAGTTCTTC. Amino acid sequence: CASSPIAGSGNEQFF.

The chain recombines TRBV6-1 with TRBJ1-5; possible D gene TRBD1, 5 bases. V was trimmed by 3 bases and J by 0 bases, leaving 9 bases between them. The germline V gene has CDR1 MNHNS and CDR2 SASEGT. The CDR3 is 15 residues long. The DNA of the CDR3 is TGTGCCAGCAGTGAGGGGACCGTTAGCAATCAGCCCCAGCATTTT. This encodes CASSEGTVSNQPQHF.

This clone was recorded only once. This chain links TRBV9 with TRBJ2-5, with TRBD2 matching 10 bases. The V segment lost 2 bases and the J segment 5 bases; nucleotides outside the gene matches: 9. Germline V gene data show CDR1 as SGDLS and CDR2 as YYNGEE. The CDR3 is 16 amino acids. DNA of the CDR3: TGTGCCAGCAGCGTCACGGCTAGCGGGAGTGGCGAGACCCAGTACTTC. Its translation: CASSVTASGSGETQYF.

The chain is built from TRBV30 and TRBJ1-1, with no clear D. This CDR3 comprises 12 residues. Looked up from germline, CDR1 is GTSNPN and CDR2 is SVGIG (reference sequence). Between the trimmed V and J ends, which lost 5 bases and 4 bases, there was a span of 11 bases. As DNA, the CDR3 is TGTGCCTGGTCGACCGGGCCCACTGAAGCTTTCTTT. Translated, it gives CAWSTGPTEAFF.

This clone was counted a single time. The CDR3 loop is CASSIRGGGDTQYF. In DNA form, the CDR3 reads TGCGCCAGCAGCATTCGCGGGGGAGGAGATACGCAGTATTTT. The chain has TRBV5-1 and TRBJ2-3; 7 positions agree with TRBD2. The CDR3 is 14 amino acids. Germline CDR1 reads SGHRS; CDR2 reads YFSETQ. With V trimmed by 4 bases and J by 5 bases, 7 bases remained unmatched.

This sequence joins TRBV20-1 and TRBJ1-2, with D perhaps matching TRBD1 (5 bases). There are 11 residues in the CDR3. V lost 6 bases to trimming and J lost 2 bases, with 7 bases between them. CDR1 is DFQATT, CDR2 SNEGSKA, per germline (reference sequence). The CDR3 is CSARDNYGYTF. CDR3 coding DNA: TGCAGTGCCCGGGACAACTATGGCTACACCTTC.

The chain carries TRBV29-1 and TRBJ1-1, with 7 bases lining up with TRBD1. This CDR3 spans 13 amino acids. Germline V gene sequence: CDR1 SQVTM, CDR2 ANQGSEA. V shed 5 bases, J shed 5 bases, and the junction held 8 bases outside the gene matches. This CDR3 is CSVKQGRVTEAFF. The CDR3 DNA follows: TGCAGCGTTAAACAGGGGAGGGTTACTGAAGCTTTCTTT.

J is TRBJ1-2 and V is TRBV2; D is uncertain. In germline, CDR1 is SNHLY, CDR2 FYNNEI. This CDR3 has 18 residues. The V end lost 3 bases, the J end lost 0 bases, and 20 bases lay between the germline ends. Here the CDR3 DNA reads TGTGCCAGCAGTGACCGGGCCAGACCTCAATCGGCTAACTATGGCTACACCTTC. This encodes CASSDRARPQSANYGYTF.

CDR3 loop: CASSPDDRAILGYTF. CDR3 nucleotide sequence: TGTGCCAGCAGCCCAGACGACAGGGCCATTCTGGGCTACACCTTC. This chain joins TRBV7-2 and TRBJ1-2, with 7 bases identical to TRBD1. CDR3 length: 15 residues. The germline gives CDR1 SGHTA, CDR2 FQGNSA. Losses at the gene ends were 5 bases for V and 8 bases for J; bases not matched to a gene: 14.

V gene TRBV12-5 combines with J gene TRBJ1-3; D gene uncertain. Trimming left V 5 bases short and J 0 bases short, with 5 bases between. The CDR3 loop spans 13 amino acids. Germline CDR1 reads LGHNT; CDR2 reads FRNRAP. CDR3 sequence (DNA): TGTGCTAGTGGTACTAGCTCTGGAAACACCATATATTTT. Its translation is CASGTSSGNTIYF. Full variable domain (remainder filled in from reference TRBV12-5 and TRBJ1-3): DARVTQTPRHKVTEMGQEVTMRCQPILGHNTVFWYRQTMMQGLELLAYFRNRAPLDDSGMPKDRFSAEMPDATLATLKIQPSEPRDSAVYFCASGTSSGNTIYFGEGSWLTVV.

The chain is built from TRBV3-1 (or the pseudogene TRBV3-2) and TRBJ1-2; the D gene is possibly TRBD1 (5 bases). Trimming cost V 3 bases and J 5 bases, with 16 bases left between them. The CDR3 is 15 amino acids. Per germline, CDR1 LGHDT and CDR2 YNNKEL (reference sequence). The chain's CDR3 is CASSHNAGGRYGYTF. CDR3 nucleotide sequence: TGTGCCAGCAGCCACAACGCGGGGGGACGATATGGCTACACCTTC.

V is TRBV9 and J is TRBJ1-1; weak D call: TRBD1 (5 bases). Trimming took 1 base from V and 5 from J, leaving 12 bases between them. The CDR3 loop spans 14 amino acids. Germline CDR1 is SGDLS and CDR2 is YYNGEE. The CDR3, as DNA: TGTGCCAGCAGCGTAACGTCGGGGGAAACTGAAGCTTTCTTT. This sequence encodes CASSVTSGETEAFF.

This rearrangement joins TRBV4-1 to TRBJ2-2, with D possibly matching TRBD2 (7 bases). CDR1 and CDR2 (germline): MGHRA, YSYEKL. V dropped 3 bases and J dropped 2 bases, with 13 bases sitting between them. CDR3 size: 16 residues. This chain's CDR3 is CASSQSGGRNTGELFF. CDR3 coding DNA: TGCGCCAGCAGCCAGTCGGGGGGCCGTAACACCGGGGAGCTGTTTTTT.

This clone was found a few times. The gene calls are TRBV5-1 and TRBJ2-2, with D possibly being TRBD1 (6 bases). CDR1 and CDR2 (germline): SGHRS, YFSETQ. The length of the CDR3 is 17 residues. Trimming pared 4 bases from V and 7 bases from J, leaving 23 bases between. Here the CDR3 reads CASSLIGQFVSGGELFF. Here the CDR3 DNA reads TGCGCCAGCAGCCTCATTGGACAGTTCGTCAGTGGCGGGGAGCTGTTTTTT.

The chain carries TRBV2 and TRBJ1-2; D gene uncertain. CDR3 length equals 13 residues. The V and J ends lost 6 bases and 2 bases respectively, with 10 bases between them. Germline V gene sequence: CDR1 SNHLY, CDR2 FYNNEI. CDR3 sequence (DNA): TGTGCCAGCAGGGGCAGAATCAACTATGGCTACACCTTC. This codes for CASRGRINYGYTF.

This clone has only a few counts. V gene TRBV24-1 combines with J gene TRBJ1-1; D gene ambiguous. Germline CDR1 and CDR2: KGHDR and SFDVKD. The CDR3 runs 14 residues. The V gene lost 3 bases and the J gene lost 8 bases, with 15 bases spanning the gap. The CDR3 DNA is TGTGCCACCAGTGATGTTTACGGGGAGGTAGAAGCTTTCTTT. Amino acid sequence: CATSDVYGEVEAFF.

V gene TRBV5-1 combines with J gene TRBJ2-2; TRBD1 agrees at 7 bases. Per the germline V gene, CDR1 is SGHRS and CDR2 is YFSETQ. CDR3 length: 17 residues. For the CDR3, the DNA is TGCGCAACCCGGCTCCCCACAGGGGACCCGAACACCGGGGAGCTGTTTTTT. Amino acids: CATRLPTGDPNTGELFF.

The chain recombines TRBV5-5 with TRBJ2-3; D is perhaps TRBD2 (5 bases). This CDR3 has 16 amino acids. V lost 1 base and J 0 bases, leaving 12 bases between the germline ends. Germline V gene lookup returns CDR1 SGHKS and CDR2 YYEKEE (reference sequence). The CDR3 loop is CASSLRLAQSTDTQYF. The CDR3 nucleotides read TGTGCCAGCAGCTTGAGGCTAGCCCAGAGCACAGATACGCAGTATTTT.

CDR3: CASSLEGRGQETQYF. DNA of the CDR3: TGTGCCAGCAGCTTAGAGGGCAGGGGGCAAGAGACCCAGTACTTC. The rearrangement uses TRBV11-2 and TRBJ2-5; 7 nucleotides match TRBD1. The CDR3 is 15 residues long. The junction had 3 bases not matched to a gene; V was cut back by 0 bases and J by 2 bases. Germline lookup yields CDR1 SGHAT and CDR2 FQNNGV.

The chain links TRBV7-2 to TRBJ1-1; maybe TRBD1 (5 bases). This CDR3 comprises 13 residues. Germline CDR1 is SGHTA and CDR2 is FQGNSA. Trimming stripped 0 bases from V and 7 bases from J, with 9 bases between. In DNA, the CDR3 is TGTGCCAGCAGCTTAGCTGGGGGTTATGAAGCTTTCTTT. It translates to CASSLAGGYEAFF.